At least ten counts were recorded for the clone carrying this T cell receptor beta chain. The source material, RNA transcripts, was used to amplify TCR beta CDR3 regions. The HTBI primer set drove a first-round RT-PCR of the TCR CDR3. TCRdb re-called the multiplex PCR reads through MiXCR, storing one row per CDR3 protein. The repertoire holds hundreds of thousands of distinct CDR3 sequences, 11% to 15% seen once, with about 10% in the top ten. These data originate in a study of T cells in Graves' hyperthyroidism and ophthalmopathy. This CDR3 is built from 13 residues. In germline, CDR1 is SGHTA, CDR2 FQGNSA. Trimming took 2 bases from V and 5 from J, leaving 9 bases between them.

The specimen sequenced was blood. The sequence was collected from a young woman with Graves' hyperthyroidism. The rearrangement uses TRBV7-2 and TRBJ1-2; D gene unclear. The CDR3 region has the DNA TGTGCCAGCAGCTTATACAGCTGGTATGGCTACACCTTC. Translating gives CASSLYSWYGYTF.